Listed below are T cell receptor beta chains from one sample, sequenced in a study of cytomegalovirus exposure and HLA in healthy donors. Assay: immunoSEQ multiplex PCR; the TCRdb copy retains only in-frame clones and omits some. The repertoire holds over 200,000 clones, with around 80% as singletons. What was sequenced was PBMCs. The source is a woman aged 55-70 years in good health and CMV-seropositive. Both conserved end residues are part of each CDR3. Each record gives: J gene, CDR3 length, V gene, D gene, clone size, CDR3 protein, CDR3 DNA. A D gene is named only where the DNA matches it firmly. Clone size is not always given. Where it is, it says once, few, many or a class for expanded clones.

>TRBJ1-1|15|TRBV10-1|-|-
CARTLRGTKDTEAFF
TGCGCCAGGACCTTGAGGGGGACGAAGGACACTGAAGCTTTCTTT
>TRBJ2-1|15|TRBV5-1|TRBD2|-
CASRGTSGIYNEQFF
TGCGCCAGCAGGGGGACTAGCGGAATATACAATGAGCAGTTCTTC
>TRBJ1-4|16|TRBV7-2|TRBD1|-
CASSLARTGGNEKLFF
TGTGCCAGCAGCTTAGCGAGGACAGGGGGTAATGAAAAACTGTTTTTT
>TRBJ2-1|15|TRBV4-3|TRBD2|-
CASSPGGSGGNEQFF
TGCGCCAGCAGCCCCGGGGGTAGCGGGGGCAATGAGCAGTTCTTC
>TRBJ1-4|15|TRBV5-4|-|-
CASSFAGNLNEKLFF
TGTGCCAGCAGCTTTGCAGGGAATCTTAATGAAAAACTGTTTTTT
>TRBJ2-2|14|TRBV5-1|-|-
CASRREPNTGELFF
TGCGCCAGCAGACGGGAGCCGAACACCGGGGAGCTGTTTTTT
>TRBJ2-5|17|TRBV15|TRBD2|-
CATSRDSSGGRGETQYF
TGTGCCACCAGCAGAGATTCGAGTGGCGGGAGAGGGGAGACCCAGTACTTC
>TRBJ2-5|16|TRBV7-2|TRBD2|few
CASSPQLAGGQETQYF
TGTGCCAGCAGCCCGCAACTAGCGGGGGGACAAGAGACCCAGTACTTC
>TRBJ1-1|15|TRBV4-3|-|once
CASSQVPGGVSKAFF
TGCGCCAGCAGCCAAGTGCCGGGGGGAGTCTCTAAAGCTTTCTTT
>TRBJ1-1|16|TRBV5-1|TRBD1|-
CASSPRGGQGNTEAFF
TGCGCCAGCAGCCCACGAGGCGGACAGGGGAACACTGAAGCTTTCTTT
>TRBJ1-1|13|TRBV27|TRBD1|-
CASIHHRGTEAFF
TGTGCCAGCATTCACCACAGGGGAACTGAAGCTTTCTTT
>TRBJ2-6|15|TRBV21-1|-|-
CASSKGRSGANVLTF
TGTGCCAGCAGCAAAGGCCGGTCTGGGGCCAACGTCCTGACTTTC
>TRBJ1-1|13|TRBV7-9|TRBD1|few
CASSFGDSSEAFF
TGTGCCAGCAGCTTTGGGGACAGTTCCGAAGCTTTCTTT
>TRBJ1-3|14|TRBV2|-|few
CASRRDAVGNTIYF
TGTGCCAGCAGGCGGGACGCTGTTGGAAACACCATATATTTT